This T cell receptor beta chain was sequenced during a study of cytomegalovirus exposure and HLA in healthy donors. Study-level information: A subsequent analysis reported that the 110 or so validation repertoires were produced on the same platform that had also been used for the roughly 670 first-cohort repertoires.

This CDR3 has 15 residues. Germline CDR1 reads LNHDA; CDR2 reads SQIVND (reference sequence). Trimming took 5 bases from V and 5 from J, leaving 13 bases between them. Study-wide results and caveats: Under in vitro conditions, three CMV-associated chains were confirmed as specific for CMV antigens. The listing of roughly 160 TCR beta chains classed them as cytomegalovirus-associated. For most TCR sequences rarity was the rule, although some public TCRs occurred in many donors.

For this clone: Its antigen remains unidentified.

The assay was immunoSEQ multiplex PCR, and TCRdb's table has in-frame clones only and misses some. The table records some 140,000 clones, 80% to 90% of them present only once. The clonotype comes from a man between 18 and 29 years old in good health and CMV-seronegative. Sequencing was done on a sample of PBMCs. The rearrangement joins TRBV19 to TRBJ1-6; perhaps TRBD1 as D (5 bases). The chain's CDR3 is CASSPSGLHNSPLHF. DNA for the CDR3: TGTGCCAGTAGTCCCTCGGGACTCCATAATTCACCCCTCCACTTT.